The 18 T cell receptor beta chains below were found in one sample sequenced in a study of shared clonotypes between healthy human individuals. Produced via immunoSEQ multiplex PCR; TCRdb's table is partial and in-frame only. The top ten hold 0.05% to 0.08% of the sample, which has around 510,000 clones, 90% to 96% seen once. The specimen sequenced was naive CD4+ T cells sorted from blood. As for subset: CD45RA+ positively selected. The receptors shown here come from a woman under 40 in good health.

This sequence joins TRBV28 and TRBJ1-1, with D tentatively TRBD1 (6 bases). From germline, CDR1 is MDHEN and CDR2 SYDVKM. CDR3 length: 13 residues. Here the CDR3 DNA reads TGTGCTATTGTAGGACAGCCGAACACTGAAGCTTTCTTT. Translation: CAIVGQPNTEAFF.

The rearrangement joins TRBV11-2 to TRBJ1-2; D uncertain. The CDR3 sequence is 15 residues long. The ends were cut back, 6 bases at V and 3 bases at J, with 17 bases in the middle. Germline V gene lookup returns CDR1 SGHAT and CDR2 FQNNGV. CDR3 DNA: TGTGCCAGCAGAGAACAGCCCCTTGGTGACTATGGCTACACCTTC. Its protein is CASREQPLGDYGYTF.

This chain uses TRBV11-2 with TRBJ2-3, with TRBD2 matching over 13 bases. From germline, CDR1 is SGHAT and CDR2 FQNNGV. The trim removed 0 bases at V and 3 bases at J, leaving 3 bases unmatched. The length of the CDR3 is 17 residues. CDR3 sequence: CASSLDWTSGSTDTQYF. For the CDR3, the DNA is TGTGCCAGCAGCTTAGACTGGACTAGCGGGAGTACAGATACGCAGTATTTT.

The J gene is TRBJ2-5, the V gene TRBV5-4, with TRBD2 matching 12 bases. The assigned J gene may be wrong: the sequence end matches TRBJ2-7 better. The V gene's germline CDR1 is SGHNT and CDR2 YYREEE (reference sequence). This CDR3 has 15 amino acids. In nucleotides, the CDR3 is TGTGCCAGCAGCCCCGGACTAGCGGGGACCTACGAGCAGTACTTC. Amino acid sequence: CASSPGLAGTYEQYF.

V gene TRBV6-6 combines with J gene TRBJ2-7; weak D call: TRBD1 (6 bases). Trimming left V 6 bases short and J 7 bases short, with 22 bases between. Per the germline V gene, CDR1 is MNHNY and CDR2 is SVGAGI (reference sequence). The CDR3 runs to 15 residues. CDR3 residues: CASRDQRQVSGEQYF. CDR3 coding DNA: TGTGCCAGCAGAGACCAGAGACAGGTCTCAGGGGAGCAGTACTTC.

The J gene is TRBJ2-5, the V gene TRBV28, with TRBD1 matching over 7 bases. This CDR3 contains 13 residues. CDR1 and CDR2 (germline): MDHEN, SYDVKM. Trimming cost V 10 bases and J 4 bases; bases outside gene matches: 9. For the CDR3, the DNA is TGTGCCATTGAAGACAACAGGGGAGAGACCCAGTACTTC. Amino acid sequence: CAIEDNRGETQYF.

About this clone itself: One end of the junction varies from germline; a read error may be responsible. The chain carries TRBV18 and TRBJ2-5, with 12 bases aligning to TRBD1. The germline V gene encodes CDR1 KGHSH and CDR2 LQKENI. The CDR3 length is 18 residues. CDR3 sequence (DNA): TGTGCCAGCTCACCGGGACAGGGGGCTTCGAATTCACAAGCGACCCAGTACTTC. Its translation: CASSPGQGASNSQATQYF.

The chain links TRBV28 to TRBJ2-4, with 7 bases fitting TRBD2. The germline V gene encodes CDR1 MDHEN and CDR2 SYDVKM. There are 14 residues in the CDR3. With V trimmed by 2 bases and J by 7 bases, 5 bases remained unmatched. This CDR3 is CASSLPAGANIQYF. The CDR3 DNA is TGTGCCAGCAGTTTACCGGCGGGAGCGAACATTCAGTACTTC.

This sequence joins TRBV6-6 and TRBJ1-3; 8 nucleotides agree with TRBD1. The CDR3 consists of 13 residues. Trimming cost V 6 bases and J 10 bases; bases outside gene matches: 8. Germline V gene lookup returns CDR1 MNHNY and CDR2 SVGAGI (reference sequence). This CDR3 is CASSPDRATTIYF. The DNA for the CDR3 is TGTGCCAGCAGCCCGGACAGGGCGACAACCATATATTTT.

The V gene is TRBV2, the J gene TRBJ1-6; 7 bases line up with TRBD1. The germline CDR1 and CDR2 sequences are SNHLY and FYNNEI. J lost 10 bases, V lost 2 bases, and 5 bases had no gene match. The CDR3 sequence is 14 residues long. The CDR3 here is CASSETGTASPLHF. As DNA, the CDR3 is TGTGCCAGCAGTGAAACCGGGACAGCCTCACCCCTCCACTTT.

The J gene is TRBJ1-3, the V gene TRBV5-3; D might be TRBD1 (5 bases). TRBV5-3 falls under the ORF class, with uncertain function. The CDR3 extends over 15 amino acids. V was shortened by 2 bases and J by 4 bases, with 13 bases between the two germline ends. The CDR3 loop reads CARSFSSKGGNTIYF. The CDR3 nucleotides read TGTGCCAGAAGCTTTAGTTCAAAGGGGGGAAACACCATATATTTT.

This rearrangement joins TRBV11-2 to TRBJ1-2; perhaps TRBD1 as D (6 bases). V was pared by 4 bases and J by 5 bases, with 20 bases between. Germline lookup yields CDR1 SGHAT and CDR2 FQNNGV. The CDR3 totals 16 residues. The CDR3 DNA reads TGTGCCAGCAGCTCAGACCCCGGGACAAGTGGATATGGCTACACCTTC. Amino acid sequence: CASSSDPGTSGYGYTF.

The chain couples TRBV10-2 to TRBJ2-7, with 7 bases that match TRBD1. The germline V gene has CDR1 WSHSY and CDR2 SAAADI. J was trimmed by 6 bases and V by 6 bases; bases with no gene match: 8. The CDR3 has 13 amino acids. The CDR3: CASRSGTALEQYF. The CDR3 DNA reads TGCGCCAGCAGATCCGGGACAGCCCTCGAGCAGTACTTC.

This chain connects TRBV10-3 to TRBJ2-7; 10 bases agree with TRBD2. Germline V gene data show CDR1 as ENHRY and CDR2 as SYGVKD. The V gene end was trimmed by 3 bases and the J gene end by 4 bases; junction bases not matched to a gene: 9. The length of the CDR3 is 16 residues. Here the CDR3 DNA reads TGTGCCATCAGTGACCCATTTTCTAGCGGGAGTTACGAGCAGTACTTC. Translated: CAISDPFSSGSYEQYF.

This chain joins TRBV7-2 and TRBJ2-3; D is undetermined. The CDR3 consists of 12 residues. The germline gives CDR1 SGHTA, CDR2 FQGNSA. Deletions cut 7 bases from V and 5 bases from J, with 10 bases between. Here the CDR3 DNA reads TGTGCCAGCACCTCATCCGGAGATACGCAGTATTTT. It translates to CASTSSGDTQYF.

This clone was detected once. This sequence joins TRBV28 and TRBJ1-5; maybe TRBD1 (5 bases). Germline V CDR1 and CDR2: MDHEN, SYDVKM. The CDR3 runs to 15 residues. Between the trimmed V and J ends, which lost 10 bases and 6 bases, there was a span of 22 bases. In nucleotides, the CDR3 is TGTGCCACCGCCACCCTGGGGGGTGGGGGTCAGCCCCAGCATTTT. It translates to CATATLGGGGQPQHF.

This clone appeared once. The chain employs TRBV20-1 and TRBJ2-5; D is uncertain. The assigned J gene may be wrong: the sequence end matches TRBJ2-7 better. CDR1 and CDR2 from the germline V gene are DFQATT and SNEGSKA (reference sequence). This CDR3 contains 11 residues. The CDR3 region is CSASSEYEQYF. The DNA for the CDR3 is TGCAGTGCTAGCTCGGAATACGAGCAGTACTTC.

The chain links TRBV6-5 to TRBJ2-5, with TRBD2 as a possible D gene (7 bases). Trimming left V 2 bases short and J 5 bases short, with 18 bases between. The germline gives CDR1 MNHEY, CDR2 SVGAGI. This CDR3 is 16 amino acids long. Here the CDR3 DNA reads TGTGCCAGCAGTTACACTGGGGGGGGCGTATGGGAGACCCAGTACTTC. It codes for CASSYTGGGVWETQYF.